These 5 T cell receptor beta chains came from one sample sequenced in a study of blood T cell repertoires in COVID-19. Assay: immunoSEQ multiplex PCR; the TCRdb copy retains only in-frame clones and omits some. The sample shows some 100,000 clones, about 90% of them seen only once. Sequencing used peripheral blood. These receptors were taken from a man aged 50-59 years with acute or convalescent COVID-19.

The chain combines TRBV2 with TRBJ1-2; 7 nucleotides align to TRBD1. The CDR3 runs to 16 residues. Germline assignment: CDR1 SNHLY and CDR2 FYNNEI. Unmatched junction bases numbered 8, after V lost 2 bases and J lost 2 bases. The CDR3 bases are TGTGCCAGCAGTGAAAGAGGGGGCAGGACGAACTATGGCTACACCTTC. This gives the protein CASSERGGRTNYGYTF.

This clone was detected only a few times. This sequence joins TRBV5-1 and TRBJ2-3, with 8 bases fitting TRBD2. Germline V lookup: CDR1 SGHRS, CDR2 YFSETQ. V lost 4 bases to trimming and J lost 5 bases; unmatched junction nucleotides: 6. The CDR3 contains 14 residues. For the CDR3, the DNA is TGCGCCAGCAGCCCCCCCCGGGGGGGAGATACGCAGTATTTT. This translates into CASSPPRGGDTQYF.

V gene TRBV19 combines with J gene TRBJ2-7, with D tentatively TRBD2 (5 bases). This CDR3 contains 12 residues. The germline gives CDR1 LNHDA, CDR2 SQIVND (reference sequence). V lost 3 bases and J lost 4, with 7 bases in between. The CDR3 nucleotides are TGTGCCAGTAGTATGGGGAGTTACGAGCAGTACTTC. It encodes CASSMGSYEQYF.

The CDR3 here is CASSATTSSYNEQFF. For the CDR3, the DNA is TGCGCCAGCAGCGCCACAACTAGCTCCTACAATGAGCAGTTCTTC. V and J are TRBV5-1 and TRBJ2-1; D is perhaps TRBD2 (5 bases). This CDR3 has 15 residues. Per germline, CDR1 SGHRS and CDR2 YFSETQ. V was cut by 4 bases and J by 0 bases, with 11 bases left in between.

The V gene is TRBV19, the J gene TRBJ2-1; D is unresolved. V was clipped by 1 base and J by 6 bases, with 7 bases between them. CDR1 is LNHDA and CDR2 is SQIVND in the germline V gene (reference sequence). This CDR3 has 13 residues. As DNA, the CDR3 is TGTGCCAGTAGTATAGTCCATCCCAATGAGCAGTTCTTC. Translating it yields CASSIVHPNEQFF.